A selection of T cell receptor beta chains follows, all from one sample in a study of CD4 T cells in relation to SARS-CoV-2 and coronaviruses. Produced via immunoSEQ multiplex PCR; TCRdb's table is partial and in-frame only. The table records fewer than 20,000 clones, around 73% of them present only once. These receptors' targets are unknown. Sequenced input: CD4+ T cells from PBMCs, cultured in vitro. These receptors all stem from a human donor in good health. Each CDR3 is given with its conserved first and last residue. The D gene is left open where the match is weak. Clone sizes are given selectively: once, few, many, or a class where the clone is expanded.

.,TRBV12-3/TRBV12-4,.,TRBJ1-6,TGTGCCAGCAGGGAAGGGGGACCCCTCCACTTT,CASREGGPLHF
.,TRBV20-1,once,TRBJ1-4,TGCAGTGCCGGAGACGGTGAAAAACTGTTTTTT,CSAGDGEKLFF
TRBD1,TRBV24-1,.,TRBJ1-1,TGTGCCACCAGTGAAAACAGGGGCCGCGGGGTTGTAACTGAAGCTTTCTTT,CATSENRGRGVVTEAFF
.,TRBV27,.,TRBJ2-5,TGTGCCAGCAGTTTAGGTATGACGCACCAAGAGACCCAGTACTTC,CASSLGMTHQETQYF
TRBD1,TRBV6-6,.,TRBJ2-7,TGTGCCAGCAACCCCCGACAGGGGGCTTCGTACGAGCAGTACTTC,CASNPRQGASYEQYF
.,TRBV14,few,TRBJ2-5,TGTGCCAGCAGCCAAGTGCGGGAGACCCAGTACTTC,CASSQVRETQYF
.,TRBV7-2,once,TRBJ1-2,TGTGCCAGCAGCTTAACCGGCTACACCTTC,CASSLTGYTF
TRBD2,TRBV6-6,.,TRBJ2-7,TGTGCCAGCAGTAAACTAGCGGGAGGCTACGAGCAGTACTTC,CASSKLAGGYEQYF
.,TRBV7-9,few,TRBJ2-2,TGTGCCAGCAGCTACTCTCCGATCGGGGAGCTGTTTTTT,CASSYSPIGELFF
TRBD2,TRBV15,.,TRBJ2-2,TGTGCCACCAGCAGAGATGGAGTAGCGGGAGGGCCCGGGGAGCTGTTTTTT,CATSRDGVAGGPGELFF
TRBD1,TRBV2,.,TRBJ2-7,TGTGCCAGCATTAACGGACAGGGGTTCTCCTACGAGCAGTACTTC,CASINGQGFSYEQYF
.,TRBV10-3,.,TRBJ2-3,TGTGCCATCAACGAGGAGGCGCGAGATACGCAGTATTTT,CAINEEARDTQYF
.,TRBV2,.,TRBJ1-5,TGTGCCAGCATAGTGCAGTTGGGAGGGCCCCAGCATTTT,CASIVQLGGPQHF
.,TRBV9,.,TRBJ2-1,TGTGCCAGCAGCGTAGCTGAACGGGTGCGCGATGAGCAGTTCTTC,CASSVAERVRDEQFF
.,TRBV6-1,.,TRBJ1-2,TGTGCCAGCAGTGAACGGGAAGGTGGAGTCTATGGCTACACCTTC,CASSEREGGVYGYTF
TRBD2,TRBV5-4,.,TRBJ2-2,TGTGCCAGCAGCTTGCGAGCGGGAGCCGGGTCCGGGGAGCTGTTTTTT,CASSLRAGAGSGELFF
.,TRBV12-3/TRBV12-4,.,TRBJ2-7,TGTGCCAGCAGTTCCAGGGGCTACGAGCAGTACTTC,CASSSRGYEQYF
TRBD1,TRBV4-1,.,TRBJ2-7,TGCGCCAGCAGCTCGAACAGGGGGGAGTACGAGCAGTACTTC,CASSSNRGEYEQYF
TRBD1,TRBV30,.,TRBJ1-1,TGTGCCTGGGCTCTGACAGGGGGAAGGGTAGACACTGAAGCTTTCTTT,CAWALTGGRVDTEAFF
.,TRBV24-1,once,TRBJ2-3,TGTGCCACCAGTGAAGACGACAGAACTAGCACAGATACGCAGTATTTT,CATSEDDRTSTDTQYF
.,TRBV5-1,few,TRBJ1-3,TGCGCCAGCAGCTTGGACAGTCCCTCTGGAAACACCATATATTTT,CASSLDSPSGNTIYF
TRBD1,TRBV28,.,TRBJ1-6,TGTGCCAGCAGTCCCGGACAGGGGAGTTCACCCCTCCACTTT,CASSPGQGSSPLHF
.,TRBV11-2,.,TRBJ2-4,TGTGCCAGCAGCTTTATCCTGACTAGGACAGCCAAAAACATTCAGTACTTC,CASSFILTRTAKNIQYF
.,TRBV10-2,.,TRBJ1-3,TGCGCCAGCAGTGAGTCTGGGAGACCAAGCTCTGGAAACACCATATATTTT,CASSESGRPSSGNTIYF
.,TRBV9,.,TRBJ2-5,TGTGCCAGCAGCGTAGGATTAGAATTGGTAGAGACCCAGTACTTC,CASSVGLELVETQYF
TRBD1,TRBV5-1,.,TRBJ2-7,TGCGCCAGCAGCTTGGATTCGGACAGGGGATACGAGCAGTACTTC,CASSLDSDRGYEQYF
.,TRBV14,.,TRBJ2-2,TGTGCCAGCAGCCAGGCAGGGACGAACACCGGGGAGCTGTTTTTT,CASSQAGTNTGELFF
.,TRBV2,few,TRBJ1-1,TGTGCCAGCAGTGAAGCTCACTGGCAGGGGAACACTGAAGCTTTCTTT,CASSEAHWQGNTEAFF
.,TRBV3-1/TRBV3-2,.,TRBJ1-4,TGTGCCAGCAGCCCCCCGGGAGGGTGGCGTAATGAAAAACTGTTTTTT,CASSPPGGWRNEKLFF
.,TRBV5-1,.,TRBJ2-5,TGCGCCAGCAGCACGGGAGAGACCCAGTACTTC,CASSTGETQYF
TRBD1,TRBV5-1,.,TRBJ1-1,TGCGCCAGCAGCTTTTCAGGGGGTGAAGGCACTGAAGCTTTCTTT,CASSFSGGEGTEAFF
.,TRBV9,.,TRBJ1-1,TGTGCCAGCAGCGTAGTGGGACAAGCAAACACTGAAGCTTTCTTT,CASSVVGQANTEAFF
TRBD1,TRBV9,.,TRBJ1-2,TGTGCCAGCAGCGTTGGACAGGAAGTAGTCTATGGCTACACCTTC,CASSVGQEVVYGYTF
.,TRBV12-3/TRBV12-4,.,TRBJ1-5,TGTGCCAGCACCAAGGTTAGCAATCAGCCCCAGCATTTT,CASTKVSNQPQHF
TRBD1,TRBV5-1,once,TRBJ1-1,TGCGCCAGCAGCTTGGGGACAGGGGTGAACACTGAAGCTTTCTTT,CASSLGTGVNTEAFF
TRBD1,TRBV7-2,.,TRBJ2-5,TGTGCCAGCAACGACAGGGGTCGGTCAGAGGAGACCCAGTACTTC,CASNDRGRSEETQYF
TRBD2,TRBV18,.,TRBJ2-2,TGTGCCAGCTCACCCGGGACTAGCGGGAACACCGGGGAGCTGTTTTTT,CASSPGTSGNTGELFF
.,TRBV12-5,.,TRBJ2-1,TGTGCTAGTGGTTTGACCGTAAATCGAGCGGTCAACAATGAGCAGTTCTTC,CASGLTVNRAVNNEQFF
TRBD2,TRBV9,.,TRBJ2-1,TGTGCCAGCAGCGTGGGACTAGCGGGCGGCCGACGGCTGTTCTTC,CASSVGLAGGRRLFF
TRBD2,TRBV3-1/TRBV3-2,.,TRBJ2-7,TGTGCCAGCAGCCAAGGGACTAGCGGCCAGGGTGGCTACGAGCAGTACTTC,CASSQGTSGQGGYEQYF
TRBD1,TRBV28,.,TRBJ1-2,TGTGCCAGCAGTGCCGGACAGGGGCATTTCTATGGCTACACCTTC,CASSAGQGHFYGYTF
TRBD1,TRBV3-1/TRBV3-2,.,TRBJ1-4,TGTGCCAGCAGCCCAAGGACAGGGAAACTGTTTTTT,CASSPRTGKLFF
TRBD2,TRBV27,few,TRBJ2-1,TGTGCCAGCAGCAAAACTAGCGGCAATGAGCAGTTCTTC,CASSKTSGNEQFF
.,TRBV20-1,.,TRBJ2-3,TGCAGTGCTAGCCCGGATACGCAGTATTTT,CSASPDTQYF
.,TRBV2,.,TRBJ2-5,TGTGCCAGCAGCGCAGGGACCCCTATCCAGTACTTC,CASSAGTPIQYF
.,TRBV5-5,.,TRBJ1-1,TGTGCCAGCACCTTGCTCTTCGGGGGCCACACTGAAGCTTTCTTT,CASTLLFGGHTEAFF
.,TRBV6-5,.,TRBJ1-4,TGTGCCAGCAGTTACTCGGGGGTCTCTAATGAAAAACTGTTTTTT,CASSYSGVSNEKLFF
.,TRBV27,once,TRBJ2-7,TGTGCCAGCAGTACCCTTCGAGGTTACGAGCAGTACTTC,CASSTLRGYEQYF
.,TRBV25-1,.,TRBJ2-3,TGTGCCAGCAGTGCAGCTAGCACAGATACGCAGTATTTT,CASSAASTDTQYF
.,TRBV19,.,TRBJ2-5,TGTGCCAGTAGTCGCGGGGACCACAACAGGGGATCCCAGTACTTC,CASSRGDHNRGSQYF
.,TRBV2,.,TRBJ2-7,TGTGCCAGCAGTGAATACGAGCAGTACTTC,CASSEYEQYF
.,TRBV10-1,.,TRBJ1-3,TGCGCCAGCAGTGAACCTGGTCGGGCCACCATATATTTT,CASSEPGRATIYF
.,TRBV27,few,TRBJ2-3,TGTGCCAGCAGTTTATGGTTACAGGCTGGTGCGGCAGATACGCAGTATTTT,CASSLWLQAGAADTQYF
TRBD1,TRBV7-2,.,TRBJ1-6,TGTGCCAGCAGCACAGGACAGGAAAATTCACCCCTCCACTTT,CASSTGQENSPLHF
TRBD2,TRBV7-9,.,TRBJ2-1,TGTGCCAGCAGCATATTATCGCGTAGGACTAGCGGGACCACGGCCGACAATGAGCAGTTCTTC,CASSILSRRTSGTTADNEQFF
TRBD1,TRBV30,.,TRBJ2-6,TGTGCCTGGAGTCCAGGGGGTTCTGGGGCCAACGTCCTGACTTTC,CAWSPGGSGANVLTF
TRBD1,TRBV7-2,once,TRBJ1-1,TGTGCCAGCAGCTCGGACAGGGGGCTCGGTAGCACTGAAGCTTTCTTT,CASSSDRGLGSTEAFF
.,TRBV3-1/TRBV3-2,.,TRBJ1-2,TGTGCCAGCAGCCTACCGTCGACGGCCGTTGGCTACACCTTC,CASSLPSTAVGYTF
TRBD1,TRBV2,.,TRBJ2-2,TGTGCCAGCACTCGAAGGACAGGGTCTAACACCGGGGAGCTGTTTTTT,CASTRRTGSNTGELFF